This T cell receptor (beta chain) was sequenced during a study of graft-versus-host responses after intestinal transplantation. Turning to the study itself: Following induction with anti-thymocyte globulin, all recipients were given tacrolimus and steroids for around three years.

TCRdb's table, derived via immunoSEQ multiplex PCR, lists solely in-frame clones and lacks some. In the table there are about 89,000 clones, 91% of which are singletons. For this clone: The antigen is unknown.

Trimming cost V 10 bases and J 7 bases, with 20 bases left between them. The CDR3 runs to 14 residues. The V gene's germline CDR1 is LNHDA and CDR2 SQIVND (reference sequence). The starting material was unstimulated CD4+ T cells sorted from spleen or lymph node cells, obtained before intestinal transplant. The sequence derives from a human donor who received an intestinal transplant. The chain recombines TRBV19 with TRBJ2-1; D call uncertain. The CDR3 reads CATRKKVGQNEQFF. CDR3 nucleotide sequence: TGTGCCACCAGGAAGAAGGTAGGCCAGAATGAGCAGTTCTTC.